These 29 T cell receptor beta chains were sequenced from one sample in a study of beta chain features in type 1 diabetes (dated by TCRdb to the late 2010s). Library preparation employed the immunoSEQ multiplex PCR assay. All of the isolated RNA was reverse transcribed with the High Capacity cDNA Reverse Transcription Kit, so expressed TCRB transcripts were sequenced. TCRdb holds this immuneACCESS table with in-frame rearrangements only. Some clones are missing; in checked studies, unresolved V genes explain under half, and the rest has no known cause. This sample lists approximately 150,000 clones; less than 9.5% were detected once. The top ten hold 2% to 2.5% of the sample. The sample was central memory CD4+ T cells from blood. The source is a woman aged 18-29 years in good health.

The rearrangement joins TRBV5-4 to TRBJ2-3; D is undetermined. The CDR3 spans 12 residues. V lost 1 base to trimming and J lost 2 bases, with 2 bases between them. The V gene's germline CDR1 is SGHNT and CDR2 YYREEE (reference sequence). The DNA of the CDR3 is TGTGCCAGCAGCTTGTACACAGATACGCAGTATTTT. This gives the protein CASSLYTDTQYF. Full variable domain (outside the CDR3, taken from reference TRBV5-4 and TRBJ2-3): ETGVTQSPTHLIKTRGQQVTLRCSSQSGHNTVSWYQQALGQGPQFIFQYYREEENGRGNFPPRFSGLQFPNYSSELNVNALELDDSALYLCASSLYTDTQYFGPGTRLTVL.

This clone has just a few counts. V gene TRBV9 combines with J gene TRBJ2-4; tentative D call: TRBD2 (7 bases). Germline V CDR1 and CDR2: SGDLS, YYNGEE. The CDR3 totals 13 residues. V was cut by 3 bases and J by 6 bases, with 10 bases left in between. In nucleotides, the CDR3 is TGTGCCAGCAGCGAGGGGGAGGGAAACATTCAGTACTTC. It encodes CASSEGEGNIQYF.

This clone was observed a handful of times. The genes are TRBV29-1 and TRBJ2-1; weak D call: TRBD2 (6 bases). This CDR3 has 14 residues. V gave up 3 bases and J gave up 7 bases, with 16 bases separating them. Germline assignment: CDR1 SQVTM and CDR2 ANQGSEA. CDR3 nucleotide sequence: TGCAGCGTTGAGGTACTAGCCACCACGAATGAGCAGTTCTTC. This sequence encodes CSVEVLATTNEQFF.

CDR3 in amino acids: CASPSGNGNEQFF. The CDR3 DNA reads TGTGCCAGTCCTAGCGGGAATGGGAATGAGCAGTTCTTC. The chain is built from TRBV19 and TRBJ2-1; 9 positions match TRBD2. Germline CDR1 LNHDA, CDR2 SQIVND (reference sequence). The CDR3 contains 13 residues. The J segment lost 7 bases and the V segment lost 8 bases, leaving 6 bases of the junction unmatched.

This rearrangement joins TRBV6-6 to TRBJ2-5; no reliable D call. This CDR3 comprises 14 residues. Deletions cut 2 bases from V and 1 base from J, with 8 bases between. Germline loops: CDR1 MNHNY, CDR2 SVGAGI (reference sequence). The CDR3 DNA reads as TGTGCCAGCAGTTACACGACGGGCCAAGAGACCCAGTACTTC. Amino acid sequence: CASSYTTGQETQYF.

The chain couples TRBV11-2 to TRBJ1-2, with a weak D call TRBD1 (5 bases). The CDR3 totals 14 residues. V lost 4 bases and J 7 bases, leaving 16 bases between the germline ends. The V gene's germline CDR1 is SGHAT and CDR2 FQNNGV. Here the CDR3 reads CASSSAQGGVGYTF. The DNA of the CDR3 is TGTGCCAGCAGCTCCGCCCAAGGAGGGGTTGGCTACACCTTC.

The J gene is TRBJ2-5, the V gene TRBV29-1, with 9 bases fitting TRBD2. The CDR3 has 14 amino acids. Germline CDR1 is SQVTM and CDR2 is ANQGSEA. Losses at the gene ends were 1 base for V and 5 bases for J; bases not matched to a gene: 5. The CDR3 nucleotides read TGCAGCGTTGAAGGGCGGGGGGGACGGGAGACCCAGTACTTC. This encodes CSVEGRGGRETQYF.

The CDR3 sequence is CASSFSRGVTEAFF. Here the CDR3 DNA reads TGTGCCAGCAGCTTCTCCCGCGGAGTCACTGAAGCTTTCTTT. This sequence joins TRBV7-9 and TRBJ1-1; D not certain. The germline CDR1 and CDR2 sequences are SEHNR and FQNEAQ (reference sequence). The CDR3 covers 14 residues. V dropped 3 bases and J dropped 4 bases, with 12 bases sitting between them.

The chain carries TRBV25-1 and TRBJ2-1; 15 nucleotides line up with TRBD2. CDR3 length equals 16 residues. CDR1 is MGHDK and CDR2 is SYGVNS in the germline V gene. J gave up 0 bases and V 10 bases, and 4 bases lay outside the gene matches. CDR3 residues: CATRTSGGASYNEQFF. CDR3 nucleotide sequence: TGTGCCACCCGGACTAGCGGGGGGGCCTCCTACAATGAGCAGTTCTTC. Drawing the rest from reference TRBV25-1 and TRBJ2-1, the complete variable domain is EADIYQTPRYLVIGTGKKITLECSQTMGHDKMYWYQQDPGMELHLIHYSYGVNSTEKGDLSSESTVSRIRTEHFPLTLESARPSHTSQYLCATRTSGGASYNEQFFGPGTRLTVL.

Only a few counts were recorded for this clone. The chain links TRBV12-5 to TRBJ1-2, with 8 positions matching TRBD1. Per the germline V gene, CDR1 is LGHNT and CDR2 is FRNRAP. Trimming at V came to 1 base and at J to 8 bases, leaving 9 bases not matched to a gene. This CDR3 spans 15 amino acids. CDR3 residues: CASGLGTGQGEGYTF. The CDR3 DNA sequence: TGTGCTAGTGGTTTGGGAACCGGACAGGGAGAAGGCTACACCTTC.

This CDR3 reads CASSLASVAATEAFF. The CDR3 bases are TGTGCCAGCAGCTTAGCGAGTGTGGCGGCCACTGAAGCTTTCTTT. The chain uses TRBV7-9 and TRBJ1-1; D uncertain. Trimming shortened V by 0 bases and J by 4 bases, and 12 bases separated the two germline ends. CDR3 size: 15 residues. Germline loops: CDR1 SEHNR, CDR2 FQNEAQ (reference sequence).

The chain couples TRBV19 to TRBJ2-3; possibly TRBD1 for D (6 bases). Germline V gene data show CDR1 as LNHDA and CDR2 as SQIVND (reference sequence). CDR3 length: 14 amino acids. V lost 5 bases to trimming and J lost 4 bases, with 13 bases between them. CDR3 in DNA: TGTGCCAGTAGTGCCCGGACAGACCCAGATACGCAGTATTTT. Encoded protein: CASSARTDPDTQYF.

The chain is built from TRBV6-1 and TRBJ1-2; unclear D gene. The CDR3 extends over 14 amino acids. Germline loops: CDR1 MNHNS, CDR2 SASEGT. The ends were cut back, 1 base at V and 3 bases at J, with 9 bases in the middle. The DNA for the CDR3 is TGTGCCAGCAGTGAAGGGTCCGGTCACTATGGCTACACCTTC. Residues: CASSEGSGHYGYTF.

This clone showed up just a few times. V gene TRBV5-1 combines with J gene TRBJ2-7; 7 bases are shared with TRBD1. The CDR3 is 15 amino acids. The V gene end was trimmed by 0 bases and the J gene end by 3 bases; junction bases not matched to a gene: 6. Germline V CDR1 and CDR2: SGHRS, YFSETQ. The CDR3: CASSLAPGQNYEQYF. The CDR3 DNA reads TGCGCCAGCAGCTTGGCTCCGGGACAGAACTACGAGCAGTACTTC.

The chain carries TRBV6-5 and TRBJ2-7, with 8 nucleotides matching TRBD1. CDR3 length equals 15 residues. V was clipped by 5 bases and J by 2 bases; unmatched bases: 8. Per the germline V gene, CDR1 is MNHEY and CDR2 is SVGAGI. CDR3 sequence: CASSPGQVRAYEQYF. The CDR3, as DNA: TGTGCCAGCAGTCCGGGACAGGTCAGGGCCTACGAGCAGTACTTC.

The chain joins TRBV27 to TRBJ1-1; possibly TRBD1 for D (5 bases). V gave up 2 bases and J gave up 4 bases, with 11 bases separating them. Per the germline V gene, CDR1 is MNHEY and CDR2 is SMNVEV (reference sequence). This CDR3 spans 14 amino acids. This chain's CDR3 is CASSLLGQGTEAFF. CDR3 sequence (DNA): TGTGCCAGCAGTTTACTTGGCCAGGGCACTGAAGCTTTCTTT.

This clone was picked up a small number of times. The genes are TRBV9 and TRBJ2-6; no firm D call. The length of the CDR3 is 20 residues. V was trimmed by 2 bases and J by 1 base, leaving 22 bases between them. Germline values: CDR1 SGDLS, CDR2 YYNGEE. The CDR3 loop reads CASSVQFGSYSLSGANVLTF. DNA for the CDR3: TGTGCCAGCAGCGTCCAGTTCGGATCCTACAGTCTGTCTGGGGCCAACGTCCTGACTTTC.

This sequence joins TRBV29-1 and TRBJ2-7; the match to TRBD1 covers 11 bases. The CDR3 is 14 amino acids. Trimming cost V 6 bases and J 2 bases; bases outside gene matches: 6. CDR1 and CDR2 from the germline V gene are SQVTM and ANQGSEA. CDR3: CSVVPGQGAYEQYF. The CDR3 DNA sequence: TGCAGCGTAGTACCGGGACAGGGGGCCTACGAGCAGTACTTC.

In its sample, this clone was seen once. The chain carries TRBV20-1 and TRBJ2-7, with a tentative D call TRBD2 (5 bases). The CDR3 covers 11 residues. Per germline, CDR1 DFQATT and CDR2 SNEGSKA (reference sequence). Trimming took 6 bases from V and 9 from J, leaving 15 bases between them. The CDR3 region has the DNA TGCAGTGCCCCAGACGACGGAGGGCAGTACTTC. It translates to CSAPDDGGQYF.

The chain couples TRBV27 to TRBJ1-1; D may be TRBD1 (5 bases). This CDR3 has 15 amino acids. V was clipped by 0 bases and J by 4 bases, with 12 bases between them. Germline CDR1 MNHEY, CDR2 SMNVEV (reference sequence). CDR3 loop: CASSLSGGLPTEAFF. The CDR3 nucleotides are TGTGCCAGCAGTTTATCGGGGGGTCTTCCCACTGAAGCTTTCTTT.

This clone was picked up a small number of times. V and J are TRBV4-2 and TRBJ2-2; maybe TRBD2 (6 bases). Germline CDR1 and CDR2: LGHNA and YNFKEQ. This CDR3 contains 16 residues. V lost 1 base and J 3 bases, leaving 12 bases between the germline ends. CDR3 region: CASSQVGLTDTGELFF. The CDR3 DNA sequence: TGTGCCAGCAGCCAAGTGGGACTTACCGACACCGGGGAGCTGTTTTTT.

This clone came up a few times. J is TRBJ1-6 and V is TRBV4-2; D uncertain. The CDR3 is made up of 15 amino acids. Germline CDR1 and CDR2: LGHNA and YNFKEQ. V shed 0 bases and J shed 9 bases, with 12 bases lying between them. The CDR3 region is CASSQDRNEGSPLHF. CDR3 bases: TGTGCCAGCAGCCAAGATAGGAACGAGGGTTCACCCCTCCACTTT.

Many counts were recorded for this clone. The chain recombines TRBV27 with TRBJ2-7; maybe TRBD2 (5 bases). The CDR3 consists of 14 residues. CDR1 and CDR2 from the germline V gene are MNHEY and SMNVEV (reference sequence). Trimming stripped 4 bases from V and 7 bases from J, with 17 bases between. CDR3 in amino acids: CASSSTTGNFEQYF. The DNA of the CDR3 is TGTGCCAGCAGTTCTACTACCGGGAACTTTGAGCAGTACTTC.

This clone was seen a few times. The chain uses TRBV5-6 and TRBJ1-6, with D unclear. This CDR3 contains 12 residues. CDR1 and CDR2 (germline): SGHDT, YYEEEE. V shed 4 bases and J shed 14 bases, with 13 bases lying between them. The CDR3 reads CASSRTRLALHF. As DNA, the CDR3 is TGTGCCAGCAGCCGGACTAGGCTCGCCCTCCACTTT.

This clone came up a few times. The V call is TRBV9, the J call TRBJ1-1, with D hard to call. The germline gives CDR1 SGDLS, CDR2 YYNGEE. CDR3 length: 14 amino acids. Trimming left V 3 bases short and J 5 bases short, with 14 bases between. CDR3: CASSEDGRGTEAFF. CDR3 bases: TGTGCCAGCAGCGAAGATGGTAGAGGTACTGAAGCTTTCTTT.

This clone occurred a few times. V usage is TRBV6-5 and J usage is TRBJ1-6, with 7 positions matching TRBD1. This CDR3 is built from 14 residues. V shed 7 bases, J shed 7 bases, and the junction held 7 bases outside the gene matches. Germline values: CDR1 MNHEY, CDR2 SVGAGI. The CDR3 reads CASNPTGTNSPLHF. DNA of the CDR3: TGTGCCAGCAATCCGACAGGGACCAATTCACCCCTCCACTTT.

This clone was detected only a few times. The chain joins TRBV6-6 to TRBJ1-2; TRBD1 might be the D (5 bases). The CDR3 is made up of 15 amino acids. V lost 4 bases, J lost 8 bases, and 20 bases lay in between. CDR1 and CDR2 from the germline V gene are MNHNY and SVGAGI (reference sequence). CDR3 sequence (DNA): TGTGCCAGCAGTTTCTCCACCCGGGGGGAACGGGGCTACACCTTC. Translating gives CASSFSTRGERGYTF.

This chain links TRBV6-5 with TRBJ1-1; a weak D match, TRBD1 (5 bases). Trimming cost V 7 bases and J 4 bases, with 13 bases left between them. CDR1 MNHEY and CDR2 SVGAGI come from the germline V gene. CDR3 length: 13 residues. CDR3: CASTSDSSTEAFF. The CDR3 DNA reads as TGTGCCAGCACCTCCGACAGTTCCACTGAAGCTTTCTTT.

This clone was counted a few times. V usage is TRBV30 and J usage is TRBJ1-1; the D is unclear. The CDR3 consists of 13 residues. Germline assignment: CDR1 GTSNPN and CDR2 SVGIG (reference sequence). The V end was cut by 3 bases, the J end by 1 base, with 9 bases between. CDR3 bases: TGTGCCTGGAGATGGGAGGGGAACACTGAAGCTTTCTTT. Its protein product is CAWRWEGNTEAFF. Supplemented by reference TRBV30 and TRBJ1-1, the full variable domain reads SQTIHQWPATLVQPVGSPLSLECTVEGTSNPNLYWYRQAAGRGLQLLFYSVGIGQISSEVPQNLSASRPQDRQFILSSKKLLLSDSGFYLCAWRWEGNTEAFFGQGTRLTVV.